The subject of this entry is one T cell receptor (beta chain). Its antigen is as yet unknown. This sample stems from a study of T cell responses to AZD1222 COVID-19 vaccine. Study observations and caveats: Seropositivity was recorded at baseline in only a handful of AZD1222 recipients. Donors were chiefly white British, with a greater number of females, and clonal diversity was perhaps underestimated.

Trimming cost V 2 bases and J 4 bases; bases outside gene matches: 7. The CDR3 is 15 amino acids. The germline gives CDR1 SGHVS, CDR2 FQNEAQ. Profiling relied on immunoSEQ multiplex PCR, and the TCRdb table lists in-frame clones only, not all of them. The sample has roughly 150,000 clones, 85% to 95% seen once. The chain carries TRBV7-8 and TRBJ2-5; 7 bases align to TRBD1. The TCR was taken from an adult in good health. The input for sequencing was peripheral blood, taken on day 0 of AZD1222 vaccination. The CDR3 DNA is TGTGCCAGCAGCTTATCCACAGGGGTTTTAGAGACCCAGTACTTC. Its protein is CASSLSTGVLETQYF.